This passage covers 28 T cell receptor beta chains from one sample sequenced in a study of regulatory T cells in long-lasting Graves disease. Time point reported: persistent/refractory GD, antithyroid drugs over 5 years with positive TRAb. Preparation of the TCR library used RNA extracted from PBMCs. iRepertoire HTBI primers and Arm-PCR of CDR3 regions built TCR beta libraries. TCRdb analysed the multiplex PCR reads with MiXCR anew, one entry per CDR3 protein. The repertoire has 500,000 to 800,000 distinct CDR3 sequences, approximately 31% of them found once; the top ten carry 42%. The sequenced sample was peripheral blood mononuclear cells (PBMCs), obtained when the disease was refractory, from a patient treated with antithyroid drugs. The origin of the receptors is a female donor with Graves disease.

This clonotype was recorded at least ten times. The genes are TRBV7-2 and TRBJ2-5; the match to TRBD2 covers 15 bases. The CDR3 is 16 amino acids. V shed 5 bases, J shed 5 bases, and the junction held 6 bases outside the gene matches. CDR1 and CDR2 (germline): SGHTA, FQGNSA. The CDR3 reads CASSTGLAGGRETQYF. Written as DNA, the CDR3 is TGTGCCAGCAGCACTGGACTAGCGGGAGGGAGGGAGACCCAGTACTTC.

The table lists this clonotype with many counts. The CDR3 sequence: CASSPGLDSQETQYF. The CDR3 DNA is TGTGCCAGCAGCCCCGGACTAGACTCCCAAGAGACCCAGTACTTC. V gene TRBV2 combines with J gene TRBJ2-5; 7 bases agree with TRBD2. Germline lookup yields CDR1 SNHLY and CDR2 FYNNEI. The V segment lost 6 bases and the J segment 1 base; nucleotides outside the gene matches: 8. This CDR3 is built from 15 residues.

This clonotype showed up just a few times. The gene calls are TRBV15 and TRBJ2-7, with 14 nucleotides matching TRBD2. The V gene's germline CDR1 is LNHNV and CDR2 YYDKDF (reference sequence). With V trimmed by 4 bases and J by 7 bases, 9 bases remained unmatched. This CDR3 comprises 16 residues. The chain's CDR3 is CATSTPMTSGRGEQYF. The CDR3 DNA follows: TGTGCCACCAGCACCCCAATGACTAGCGGGAGGGGAGAGCAGTACTTC.

The chain carries TRBV12-3 or TRBV12-4 and TRBJ1-1; 7 bases line up with TRBD1. This CDR3 region has 18 residues. With 0 bases clipped from V and 6 bases from J, the junction kept 16 bases outside the gene matches. CDR3 nucleotides: TGTGCCAGCAGTTTAGCGTCCTGGTGGGACAGAAAAGGGTCTGAAGCTTTCTTT. Protein sequence: CASSLASWWDRKGSEAFF.

This clonotype came up once. The chain's CDR3 is CASLGQGNNEQFF. CDR3 coding DNA: TGTGCCAGTCTAGGGCAGGGTAACAATGAGCAGTTCTTC. The chain links TRBV28 to TRBJ2-1; D possibly corresponds to TRBD1 (5 bases). Germline lookup yields CDR1 MDHEN and CDR2 SYDVKM. Trimming cost V 9 bases and J 5 bases, with 14 bases left between them. CDR3 length: 13 amino acids.

J is TRBJ2-2 and V is TRBV19; either TRBD1 or TRBD2 may supply D (5 bases each). Deletions cut 3 bases from V and 7 bases from J, with 15 bases between. In germline, CDR1 is LNHDA, CDR2 SQIVND (reference sequence). There are 15 residues in the CDR3. The CDR3 reads CASSMRARAGGELFF. The CDR3 bases are TGTGCCAGTAGTATGAGGGCCAGGGCGGGCGGGGAGCTGTTTTTT.

This clonotype was recorded a few times. The chain recombines TRBV20-1 with TRBJ2-7, with D tentatively TRBD2 (5 bases). Deletions cut 2 bases from V and 6 bases from J, with 26 bases between. Germline V gene sequence: CDR1 DFQATT, CDR2 SNEGSKA (reference sequence). There are 17 residues in the CDR3. The CDR3 bases are TGCAGTGCTAGAAACCCCTCCCGTGGTAGGGCCCGGGGCGAGCAGTACTTC. Translation: CSARNPSRGRARGEQYF.

In this sample, this clonotype turned up a few times. The V and J genes are TRBV7-9 and TRBJ2-2; 13 bases fit TRBD2. Unmatched junction bases numbered 11, after V lost 2 bases and J lost 8 bases. CDR1 and CDR2 from the germline V gene are SEHNR and FQNEAQ (reference sequence). The CDR3 is 18 amino acids. CDR3 nucleotide sequence: TGTGCCAGCAGCTTACCTACTGGACTAGCGGGAGTGGCTGGGGAGCTGTTTTTT. Translation gives CASSLPTGLAGVAGELFF.

This clonotype appeared many times. This chain uses TRBV6-1 with TRBJ2-7; 7 positions match TRBD2. CDR1 and CDR2 from the germline V gene are MNHNS and SASEGT. The CDR3 has 14 residues. Trimming took 6 bases from V and 6 from J; bases not matched to a gene: 11. CDR3 coding DNA: TGTGCCAGCAGGGAGACTAGCAGATTCGGCGAGCAGTACTTC. Its protein is CASRETSRFGEQYF.

This chain links TRBV20-1 with TRBJ2-5, with 9 bases matching TRBD2. CDR3 length: 15 amino acids. J gave up 9 bases and V 0 bases, and 11 bases lay outside the gene matches. The germline CDR1 and CDR2 sequences are DFQATT and SNEGSKA (reference sequence). In nucleotides, the CDR3 is TGCAGTGCTAGAGAAGGGCGCGGGAGGGCGCGGGCCCAGTACTTC. Protein sequence: CSAREGRGRARAQYF.

This chain links TRBV5-1 with TRBJ2-7; 13 bases fit TRBD2. V lost 3 bases, J lost 4 bases, and 7 bases stayed unmatched. Germline V gene lookup returns CDR1 SGHRS and CDR2 YFSETQ. CDR3 size: 16 residues. CDR3 loop: CASSWEGLAGPYEQYF. CDR3 sequence (DNA): TGCGCCAGCAGCTGGGAGGGACTAGCGGGACCATACGAGCAGTACTTC.

V and J are TRBV7-3 and TRBJ1-1; D is undetermined. Germline V CDR1 and CDR2: SGHTA, FQGTGA. There are 15 residues in the CDR3. The V gene lost 5 bases and the J gene lost 1 base, with 14 bases spanning the gap. The CDR3: CASSRHGLSNTEAFF. DNA for the CDR3: TGTGCCAGCAGCCGACACGGACTTTCGAACACTGAAGCTTTCTTT.

This clonotype showed up many times. This rearrangement joins TRBV6-1 to TRBJ1-2, with D perhaps TRBD1 (5 bases). Deletions cut 7 bases from V and 2 bases from J, with 8 bases between. The germline CDR1 and CDR2 sequences are MNHNS and SASEGT. The CDR3 covers 12 residues. DNA for the CDR3: TGTGCCAGCACCAGGACAAACTATGGCTACACCTTC. Its translation is CASTRTNYGYTF.

This clonotype was seen a handful of times. The J gene is TRBJ1-1, the V gene TRBV28; D not certain. The germline V gene encodes CDR1 MDHEN and CDR2 SYDVKM. V was pared by 5 bases and J by 10 bases, with 14 bases between. There are 12 residues in the CDR3. The chain's CDR3 is CASSITKKAAFF. For the CDR3, the DNA is TGTGCCAGCAGTATTACAAAGAAGGCAGCTTTCTTT.

This clonotype was seen only a few times. V and J are TRBV29-1 and TRBJ1-1; D may be TRBD1 (6 bases). V was pared by 4 bases and J by 0 bases, with 12 bases between. The CDR3 totals 14 residues. Germline CDR1 SQVTM, CDR2 ANQGSEA. The CDR3 loop is CSVALGQLNTEAFF. Here the CDR3 DNA reads TGCAGCGTTGCCCTCGGACAGTTGAACACTGAAGCTTTCTTT. The full variable domain, completed using reference TRBV29-1 and TRBJ1-1, is SAVISQKPSRDICQRGTSLTIQCQVDSQVTMMFWYRQQPGQSLTLIATANQGSEATYESGFVIDKFPISRPNLTFSTLTVSNMSPEDSSIYLCSVALGQLNTEAFFGQGTRLTVV.

This clonotype was picked up one time. This chain links TRBV25-1 with TRBJ1-2; D is undetermined. The ends were cut back, 5 bases at V and 2 bases at J, with 24 bases in the middle. CDR1 and CDR2 (germline): MGHDK, SYGVNS. This CDR3 has 18 amino acids. CDR3 protein: CASSSQRSPGSMNYGYTF. The CDR3 nucleotides read TGTGCCAGCAGTTCTCAAAGAAGTCCCGGCAGCATGAACTATGGCTACACCTTC.

The V call is TRBV20-1, the J call TRBJ2-7, with D unresolved. Trimming pared 3 bases from V and 0 bases from J, leaving 12 bases between. Germline V CDR1 and CDR2: DFQATT, SNEGSKA (reference sequence). The CDR3 length is 14 residues. CDR3 in amino acids: CSARWRGRSYEQYF. The CDR3 DNA reads as TGCAGTGCTAGGTGGCGTGGACGCTCCTACGAGCAGTACTTC.

On this clonotype itself: At one end the junction does not follow the germline gene, possibly because of a read error. The CDR3: CASSLGTDYRYTF. The CDR3 region has the DNA TGCGCCAGCAGCTTGGGTACGGACTATCGCTACACCTTC. The V call is TRBV5-1, the J call TRBJ1-2; no clear D gene. The CDR3 has 13 residues. Germline V lookup: CDR1 SGHRS, CDR2 YFSETQ.

This clonotype was seen a few times. The V call is TRBV6-1, the J call TRBJ2-5; D could derive from TRBD1 or TRBD2 (5 bases each). The length of the CDR3 is 16 residues. Germline CDR1 and CDR2: MNHNS and SASEGT. Between the trimmed V and J ends, which lost 6 bases and 4 bases, there was a span of 21 bases. CDR3 residues: CASSDPRRAGSETQYF. DNA of the CDR3: TGTGCCAGCAGCGACCCCCGCAGGGCGGGTTCAGAGACCCAGTACTTC.

This clonotype was seen only a few times. The chain is built from TRBV3-1 and TRBJ1-2, with 10 bases fitting TRBD1. CDR3 size: 16 residues. The germline CDR1 and CDR2 sequences are LGHDT and YNNKEL (reference sequence). V trimming: 3 bases; J trimming: 6 bases; junction bases outside the gene matches: 10. CDR3 in DNA: TGTGCCAGCAGCCACCTGGGACAGGGGAGGATCGATGGCTACACCTTC. This translates into CASSHLGQGRIDGYTF.

This clonotype was recorded many times. The chain recombines TRBV6-1 with TRBJ2-7; 9 positions match TRBD1. Per germline, CDR1 MNHNS and CDR2 SASEGT. This CDR3 has 11 residues. V gave up 1 base and J gave up 13 bases; unmatched junction bases: 2. In DNA, the CDR3 is TGTGCCAGCAGTGAAGAGGGACAGGGTTACTTC. Residues: CASSEEGQGYF.

The gene calls are TRBV7-9 and TRBJ1-4; no clear D gene. This CDR3 is 12 amino acids long. V was trimmed by 5 bases and J by 13 bases, leaving 14 bases between them. Looked up from germline, CDR1 is SEHNR and CDR2 is FQNEAQ (reference sequence). CDR3 nucleotide sequence: TGTGCCAGCAGCGTCGACGGAGGGCCACTGTTTTTT. It is translated as CASSVDGGPLFF.

This clonotype was recorded at least ten times. The chain has TRBV20-1 and TRBJ1-1; D remains unclear. The CDR3 consists of 16 residues. Trimming removed 1 base from V and 0 bases from J, with 15 bases in between. Germline CDR1 reads DFQATT; CDR2 reads SNEGSKA (reference sequence). CDR3 nucleotide sequence: TGCAGTGCTAGAGCTCCTGGGAGGGCGTTGAACACTGAAGCTTTCTTT. Amino acid sequence: CSARAPGRALNTEAFF.

The V call is TRBV12-3 or TRBV12-4, the J call TRBJ2-2, with a tentative D call TRBD2 (6 bases). The CDR3 runs to 14 residues. Trimming took 6 bases from V and 4 from J, leaving 12 bases between them. CDR3 DNA: TGTGCCAGCAGGAAACTAGCTGCCACCGGGGAGCTGTTTTTT. It is translated as CASRKLAATGELFF.

With regard to this clonotype: Possible read error: a much larger clone is one base away. This rearrangement joins TRBV20-1 to TRBJ2-4; D is possibly TRBD2 (5 bases). The CDR3 spans 15 residues. Germline CDR1 DFQATT, CDR2 SNEGSKA (reference sequence). The CDR3 loop is CSARRPDLAKNIQCF. CDR3 nucleotide sequence: TGCAGTGCTAGACGTCCAGATCTAGCCAAAAACATTCAGTGCTTC.

This clonotype was found a few times. The chain has TRBV5-5 and TRBJ2-5; D ambiguous. Per the germline V gene, CDR1 is SGHKS and CDR2 is YYEKEE (reference sequence). CDR3 length: 16 residues. The germline V and J ends were trimmed by 1 base and 5 bases, with 18 bases remaining between them. CDR3 residues: CASSLRPGPGRETQYF. As DNA, the CDR3 is TGTGCCAGCAGCTTGAGACCAGGACCAGGACGGGAGACCCAGTACTTC.

This clonotype occurred a few times. The J gene is TRBJ1-2, the V gene TRBV5-1; D perhaps matches TRBD1 (6 bases). CDR3 length: 13 amino acids. V was trimmed by 4 bases and J by 8 bases, leaving 15 bases between them. The germline gives CDR1 SGHRS, CDR2 YFSETQ. CDR3: CASSISRGGGYTF. The CDR3 region has the DNA TGCGCCAGCAGCATCTCCAGGGGCGGCGGCTACACCTTC.

This clonotype was seen many times. CDR3 in amino acids: CASGGPYTDTQYF. CDR3 coding DNA: TGTGCCAGCGGGGGGCCCTACACAGATACGCAGTATTTT. The chain recombines TRBV2 with TRBJ2-3; D possibly uses TRBD1 or TRBD2 (6 bases each). The CDR3 runs to 13 residues. V lost 8 bases and J lost 2, with 11 bases in between. Germline V gives CDR1 SNHLY, CDR2 FYNNEI.